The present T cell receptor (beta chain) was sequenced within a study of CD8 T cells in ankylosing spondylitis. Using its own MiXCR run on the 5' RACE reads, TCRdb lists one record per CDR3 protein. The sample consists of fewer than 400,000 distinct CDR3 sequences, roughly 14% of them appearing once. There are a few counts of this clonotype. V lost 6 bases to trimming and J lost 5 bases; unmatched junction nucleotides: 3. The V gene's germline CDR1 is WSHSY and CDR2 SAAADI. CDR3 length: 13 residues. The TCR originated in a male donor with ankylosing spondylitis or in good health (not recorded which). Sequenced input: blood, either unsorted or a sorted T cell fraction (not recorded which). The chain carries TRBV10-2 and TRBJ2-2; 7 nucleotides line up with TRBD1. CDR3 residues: CASRLQGTGELFF. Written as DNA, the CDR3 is TGCGCCAGCAGATTACAGGGGACCGGGGAGCTGTTTTTT.